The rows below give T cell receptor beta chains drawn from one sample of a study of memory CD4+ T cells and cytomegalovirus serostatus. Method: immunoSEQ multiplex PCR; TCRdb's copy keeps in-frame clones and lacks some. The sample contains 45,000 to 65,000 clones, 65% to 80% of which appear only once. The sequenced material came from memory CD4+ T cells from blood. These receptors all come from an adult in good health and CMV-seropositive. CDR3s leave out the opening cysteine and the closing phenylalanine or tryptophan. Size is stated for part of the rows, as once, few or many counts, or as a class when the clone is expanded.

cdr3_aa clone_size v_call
ASSTTGSVNEQF . TRBV19
ASSLIEGGLKY . TRBV5-6
ASATGAPNAGTQY . TRBV19
ASSYSKGTGTST . TRBV6-6
ASSFRGAYYEQY . TRBV28
ASSGGLTQYTQY . TRBV9
ATSRDHRGLGMEQF . TRBV15
ASSADSDTEAF . TRBV9
ASSPGGGWNEQF . TRBV11-3
ASSQGLGTGVNEQY . TRBV4-3
TSSHHRGPDNYGYT . TRBV1
ASSGRDRGQGETQY . TRBV5-4
ASSTRPGRDEQF once TRBV19
ASRGQSTGELF few TRBV6-4
ASSQDLRQVRGNGYT . TRBV4-3
ASSNRPPEGTEAF few TRBV19
ASDLRVKNTEAF . TRBV16
ASSLAGSGRAQH . TRBV7-8
ATSRERHTNTEAF medium-sized TRBV15
ASGLTGDQPQH once TRBV19
ASSPRGGSPLH . TRBV7-3
ASSLGTVQETQY . TRBV7-9
ASSYGPGGSNQPQH . TRBV6-5
ATSRRRTGAIYSNQPQH . TRBV15
SVPEQGAGVSSGANVLT . TRBV29-1
ASSSPPVKLRGTGSPLH . TRBV7-7
ASSLTGPNYNEQF . TRBV7-2
ASSQVGGASGNTIY . TRBV14
ASSGGLGIVETQY . TRBV6-1
ASSHRLAGTYNEQF . TRBV4-1
SVGYGGSSYNEQF once TRBV29-1
ASSERATDYGYT . TRBV6-1
ATSRDDGAGATDTQY . TRBV15
ASSLSWDGLKGSV medium-sized TRBV5-1
ASSSYRAEAF . TRBV7-9
ASSPGQGRLNTGELF . TRBV11-1
ASKRDAEAF few TRBV19
ASSLGRTSYEQY . TRBV5-1
ASSSTSQIGTAVFYEQY few TRBV27
ASSIPLAGGYNEQF . TRBV19
AWSGAERSYGYT medium-sized TRBV30
AWSVAGSYNQPQH . TRBV30
ASSASGAGEQF . TRBV6-1
ASSLGTGRYGANVLT . TRBV7-9
ASRGTSNTGELF . TRBV2
ASGLEVGEQY . TRBV7-9
ASSLDWRGYEQY . TRBV7-2
SVGEVGANVLT . TRBV29-1
ASSIYEAAGYT . TRBV19
ASSSSRGRGSNYGYT . TRBV7-2
ASSNLLWDNQETQY . TRBV19